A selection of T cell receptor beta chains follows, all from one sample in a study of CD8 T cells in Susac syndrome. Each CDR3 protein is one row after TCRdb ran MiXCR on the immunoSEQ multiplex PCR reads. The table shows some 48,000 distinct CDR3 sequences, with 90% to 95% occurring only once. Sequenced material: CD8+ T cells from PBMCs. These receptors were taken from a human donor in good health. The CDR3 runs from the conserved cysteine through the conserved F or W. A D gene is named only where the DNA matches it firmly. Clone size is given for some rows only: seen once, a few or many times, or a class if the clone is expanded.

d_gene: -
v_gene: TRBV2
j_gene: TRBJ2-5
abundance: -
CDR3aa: CASSEAGEIQETQYF
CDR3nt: TGTGCCAGCAGTGAAGCAGGGGAGATCCAAGAGACCCAGTACTTC

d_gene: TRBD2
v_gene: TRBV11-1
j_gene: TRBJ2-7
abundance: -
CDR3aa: CASSSSLVGRAAYGPHEQYF
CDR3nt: TGTGCCAGCAGTTCCTCCCTGGTAGGGAGGGCAGCCTACGGGCCGCACGAGCAGTACTTC

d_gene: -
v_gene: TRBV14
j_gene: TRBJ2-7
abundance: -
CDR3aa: CASSPLNTYEQYF
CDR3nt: TGTGCCAGCAGCCCGTTAAATACCTACGAGCAGTACTTC

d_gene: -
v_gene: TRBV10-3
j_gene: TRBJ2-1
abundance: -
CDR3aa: CAINGGGYYNEQFF
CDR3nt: TGTGCCATCAACGGAGGGGGCTACTACAATGAGCAGTTCTTC

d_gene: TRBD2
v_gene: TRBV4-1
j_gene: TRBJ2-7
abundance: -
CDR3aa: CASSQGRGRAYEQYF
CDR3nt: TGCGCCAGCAGCCAAGGCCGAGGGAGGGCCTACGAGCAGTACTTC

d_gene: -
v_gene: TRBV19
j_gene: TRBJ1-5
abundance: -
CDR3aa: CASTTRERQPQHF
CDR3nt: TGTGCCAGTACGACAAGGGAACGCCAGCCCCAGCATTTT

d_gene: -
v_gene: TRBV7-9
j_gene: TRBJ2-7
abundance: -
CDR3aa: CASSLHYEQYF
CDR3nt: TGTGCCAGCAGCTTACACTACGAGCAGTACTTC

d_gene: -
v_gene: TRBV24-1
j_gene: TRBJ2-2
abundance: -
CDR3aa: CATSPGRENTGELFF
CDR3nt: TGTGCCACCAGCCCGGGGCGGGAGAACACCGGGGAGCTGTTTTTT

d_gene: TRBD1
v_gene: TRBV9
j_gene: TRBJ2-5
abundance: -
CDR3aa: CASSWTGGQETQYF
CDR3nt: TGTGCCAGCAGCTGGACAGGGGGCCAAGAGACCCAGTACTTC

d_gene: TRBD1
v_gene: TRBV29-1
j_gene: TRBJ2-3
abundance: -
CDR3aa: CSVEDPEDRATTNTDTQYF
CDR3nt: TGCAGCGTTGAAGATCCAGAAGACAGGGCGACTACCAACACAGATACGCAGTATTTT

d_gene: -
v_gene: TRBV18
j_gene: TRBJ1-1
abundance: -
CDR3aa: CASSFRGLNTEAFF
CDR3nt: TGTGCCAGCTCATTTCGGGGGTTGAACACTGAAGCTTTCTTT

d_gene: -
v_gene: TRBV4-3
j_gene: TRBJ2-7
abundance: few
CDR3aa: CASSQGSRGLYEQYF
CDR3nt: TGCGCCAGCAGCCAAGGCTCGAGAGGTTTATACGAGCAGTACTTC

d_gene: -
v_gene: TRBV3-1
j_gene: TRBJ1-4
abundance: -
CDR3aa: CASSSTVSFNEKLFF
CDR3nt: TGTGCCAGCAGCTCGACAGTTTCCTTTAATGAAAAACTGTTTTTT

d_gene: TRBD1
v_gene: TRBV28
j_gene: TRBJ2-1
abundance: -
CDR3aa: CASSSPLDREIDNEQFF
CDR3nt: TGTGCCAGCAGTTCACCACTAGACAGGGAGATAGACAATGAGCAGTTCTTC

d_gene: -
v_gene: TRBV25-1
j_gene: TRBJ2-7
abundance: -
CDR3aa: CASSEIREISYEQYF
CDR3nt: TGTGCCAGCAGTGAAATTAGGGAAATCTCCTACGAGCAGTACTTC

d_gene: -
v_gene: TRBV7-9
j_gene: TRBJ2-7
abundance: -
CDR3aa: CASSSLDEQYF
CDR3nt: TGTGCCAGCAGCTCCCTCGACGAGCAGTACTTC

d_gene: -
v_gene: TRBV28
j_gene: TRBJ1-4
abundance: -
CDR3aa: CASATEKLFF
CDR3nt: TGTGCCAGCGCCACGGAAAAACTGTTTTTT

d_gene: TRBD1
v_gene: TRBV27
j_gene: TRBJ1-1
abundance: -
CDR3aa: CASSLEWDTGQGEAFF
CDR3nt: TGTGCCAGCAGTTTAGAATGGGACACGGGACAGGGGGAAGCTTTCTTT

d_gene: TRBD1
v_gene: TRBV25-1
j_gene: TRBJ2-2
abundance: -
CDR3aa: CASRRTGEAGELFF
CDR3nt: TGTGCCAGCAGGAGGACAGGGGAGGCCGGGGAGCTGTTTTTT

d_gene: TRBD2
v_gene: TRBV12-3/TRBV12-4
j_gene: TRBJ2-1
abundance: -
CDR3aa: CASSPPGLAAQEAFYNEQFF
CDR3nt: TGTGCCAGCAGTCCTCCGGGACTAGCGGCTCAAGAGGCCTTTTACAATGAGCAGTTCTTC

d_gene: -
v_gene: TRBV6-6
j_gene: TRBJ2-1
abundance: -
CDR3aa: CASSYNVAGEQFF
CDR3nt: TGTGCCAGCAGTTATAACGTCGCGGGGGAGCAGTTCTTC

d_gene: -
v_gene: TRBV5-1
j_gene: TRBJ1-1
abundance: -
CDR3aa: CASRLTTLLMNTEAFF
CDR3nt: TGCGCCAGCAGGTTGACAACCCTTTTGATGAACACTGAAGCTTTCTTT

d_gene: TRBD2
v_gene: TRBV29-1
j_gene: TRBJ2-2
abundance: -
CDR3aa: CSARGAGELFF
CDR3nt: TGCAGCGCCCGGGGGGCCGGGGAGCTGTTTTTT

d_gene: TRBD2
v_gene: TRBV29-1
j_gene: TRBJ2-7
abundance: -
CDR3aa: CSVELAAARDEQYF
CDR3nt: TGCAGCGTTGAACTAGCGGCCGCAAGGGACGAGCAGTACTTC

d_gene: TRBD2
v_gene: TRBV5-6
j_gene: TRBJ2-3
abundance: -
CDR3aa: CASSWETSGRNTQYF
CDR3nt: TGTGCCAGCAGCTGGGAGACTAGCGGGCGGAATACGCAGTATTTT

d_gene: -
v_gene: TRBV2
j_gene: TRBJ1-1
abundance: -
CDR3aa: CASTSSSGPNTEAFF
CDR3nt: TGTGCCAGCACGTCTTCATCGGGTCCGAACACTGAAGCTTTCTTT

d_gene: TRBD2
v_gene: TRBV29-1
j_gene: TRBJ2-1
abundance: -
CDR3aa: CSVGGTSGKGGEQFF
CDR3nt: TGCAGCGTTGGGGGTACTAGCGGGAAAGGAGGTGAGCAGTTCTTC

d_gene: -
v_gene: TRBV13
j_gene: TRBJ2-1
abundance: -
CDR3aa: CASSHGVGNEQFF
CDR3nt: TGTGCCAGCAGCCATGGCGTGGGTAATGAGCAGTTCTTC

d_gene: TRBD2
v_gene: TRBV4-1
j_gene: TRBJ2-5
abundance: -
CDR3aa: CASSQDVRTSRETQYF
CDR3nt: TGCGCCAGCAGCCAAGATGTCAGGACTAGCAGAGAGACCCAGTACTTC

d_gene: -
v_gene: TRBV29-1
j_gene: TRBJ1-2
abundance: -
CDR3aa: CSVEDLWDKTNYGYTF
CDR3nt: TGCAGCGTTGAAGATCTATGGGACAAGACTAACTATGGCTACACCTTC

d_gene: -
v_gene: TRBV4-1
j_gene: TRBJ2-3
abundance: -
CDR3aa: CASSRHQASDGPVDVDTQYF
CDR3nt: TGCGCCAGCAGCCGCCACCAAGCTTCGGACGGGCCAGTTGATGTCGATACGCAGTATTTT

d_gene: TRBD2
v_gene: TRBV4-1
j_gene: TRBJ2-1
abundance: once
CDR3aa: CASSLPQRQAGGTSYNEQFF
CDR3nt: TGCGCCAGCAGCCTTCCACAAAGACAAGCGGGAGGAACCTCCTACAATGAGCAGTTCTTC

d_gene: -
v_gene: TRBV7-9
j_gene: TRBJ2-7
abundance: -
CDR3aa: CASSFGGLLNEQYF
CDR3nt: TGTGCCAGCAGCTTCGGGGGCCTATTAAATGAGCAGTACTTC

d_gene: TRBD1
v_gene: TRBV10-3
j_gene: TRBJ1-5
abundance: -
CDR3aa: CATGQANQPQHF
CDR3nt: TGTGCCACAGGACAGGCAAATCAGCCCCAGCATTTT

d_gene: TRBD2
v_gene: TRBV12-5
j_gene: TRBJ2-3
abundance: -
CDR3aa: CASGFALATSTDTQYF
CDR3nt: TGTGCTAGTGGTTTCGCACTAGCGACTAGCACAGATACGCAGTATTTT

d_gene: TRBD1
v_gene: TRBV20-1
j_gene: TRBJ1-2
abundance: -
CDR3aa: CSARDPTGTGTLNYGYTF
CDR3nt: TGCAGTGCTAGAGACCCTACCGGGACAGGGACCCTTAACTATGGCTACACCTTC

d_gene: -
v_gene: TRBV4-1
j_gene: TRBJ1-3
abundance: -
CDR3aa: CASSPTDAGSGNTIYF
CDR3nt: TGCGCCAGCAGCCCGACCGACGCGGGCTCTGGAAACACCATATATTTT

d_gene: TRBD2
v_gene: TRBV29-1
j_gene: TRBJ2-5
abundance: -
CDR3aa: CSVGSSGRQETQYF
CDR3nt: TGCAGCGTTGGGTCTAGCGGTCGCCAAGAGACCCAGTACTTC